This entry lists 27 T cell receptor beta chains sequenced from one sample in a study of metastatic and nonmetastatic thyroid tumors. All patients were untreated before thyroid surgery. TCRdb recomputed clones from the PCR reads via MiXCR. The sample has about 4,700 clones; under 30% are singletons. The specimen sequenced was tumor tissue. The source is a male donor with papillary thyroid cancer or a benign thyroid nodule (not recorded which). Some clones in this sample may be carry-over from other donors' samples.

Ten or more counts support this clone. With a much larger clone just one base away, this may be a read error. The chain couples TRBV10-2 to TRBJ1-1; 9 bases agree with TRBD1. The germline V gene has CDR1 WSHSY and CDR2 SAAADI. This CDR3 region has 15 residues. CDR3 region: CAGSFPGQGHTEAFF. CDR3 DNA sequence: TGCGCCGGCAGTTTTCCGGGACAGGGTCACACTGAAGCTTTCTTT.

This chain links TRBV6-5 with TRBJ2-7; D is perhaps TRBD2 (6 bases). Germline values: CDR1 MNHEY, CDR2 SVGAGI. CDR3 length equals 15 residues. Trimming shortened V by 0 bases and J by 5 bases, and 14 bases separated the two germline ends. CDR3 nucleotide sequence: TGTGCCAGCAGTTACTCGGAGGGAACCAGCGACGAGCAGTACTTC. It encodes CASSYSEGTSDEQYF.

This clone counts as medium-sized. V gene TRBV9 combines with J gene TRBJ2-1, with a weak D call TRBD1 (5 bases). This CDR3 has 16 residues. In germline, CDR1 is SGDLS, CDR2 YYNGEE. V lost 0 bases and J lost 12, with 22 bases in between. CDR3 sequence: CASSVASQGLNLGQFF. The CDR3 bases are TGTGCCAGCAGCGTAGCTAGTCAGGGTTTGAATCTGGGGCAGTTCTTC.

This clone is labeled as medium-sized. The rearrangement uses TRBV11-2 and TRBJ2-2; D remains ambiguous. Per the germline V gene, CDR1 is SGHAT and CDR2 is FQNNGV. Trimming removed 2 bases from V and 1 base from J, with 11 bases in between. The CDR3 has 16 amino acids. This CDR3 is CASSLRTGLNTGELFF. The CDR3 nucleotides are TGTGCCAGCAGCTTAAGGACGGGCTTGAACACCGGGGAGCTGTTTTTT.

The CDR3 is CSARGGTSGSYEQYV. Written as DNA, the CDR3 is TGCAGTGCTAGAGGAGGGACTAGCGGGAGCTACGAGCAGTACGTC. V is TRBV20-1 and J is TRBJ2-7; 14 positions agree with TRBD2. CDR1 and CDR2 (germline): DFQATT, SNEGSKA (reference sequence). This CDR3 has 15 residues. Trimming removed 1 base from V and 3 bases from J; junction bases left unmatched: 2.

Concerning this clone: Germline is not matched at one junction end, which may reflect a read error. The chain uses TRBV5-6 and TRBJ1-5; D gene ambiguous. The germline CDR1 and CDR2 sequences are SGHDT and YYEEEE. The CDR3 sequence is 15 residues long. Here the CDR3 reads CASSLGWGINKPQHF. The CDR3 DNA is TGTGCCAGCAGCTTGGGGTGGGGAATCAATAAGCCACAGCATTTT.

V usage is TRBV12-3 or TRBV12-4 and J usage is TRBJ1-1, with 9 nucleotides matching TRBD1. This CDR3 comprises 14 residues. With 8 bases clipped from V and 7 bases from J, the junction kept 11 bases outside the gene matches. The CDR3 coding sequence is TGTGCCAGCCGACCCGGGACAGGGCCATTTGAAGCTTTCTTT. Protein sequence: CASRPGTGPFEAFF.

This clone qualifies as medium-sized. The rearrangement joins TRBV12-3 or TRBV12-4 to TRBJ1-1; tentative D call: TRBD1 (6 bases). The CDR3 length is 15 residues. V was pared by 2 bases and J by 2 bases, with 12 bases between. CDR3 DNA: TGTGCCAGCAGTTTATTGGAAGGGGGTAACACTGAAGCTTTCTTT. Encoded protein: CASSLLEGGNTEAFF.

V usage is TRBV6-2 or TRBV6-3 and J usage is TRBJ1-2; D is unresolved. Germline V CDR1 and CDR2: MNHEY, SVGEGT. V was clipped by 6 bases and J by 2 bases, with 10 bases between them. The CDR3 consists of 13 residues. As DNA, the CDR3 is TGTGCCAGCAGGGTCGGACTGAACTATGGCTACACCTTC. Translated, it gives CASRVGLNYGYTF.

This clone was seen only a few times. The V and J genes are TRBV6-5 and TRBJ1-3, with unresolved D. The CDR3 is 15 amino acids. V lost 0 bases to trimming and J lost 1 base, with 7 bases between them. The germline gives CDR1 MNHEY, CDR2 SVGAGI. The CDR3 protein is CASSYSPRSGNTIYF. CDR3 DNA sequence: TGTGCCAGCAGTTACTCCCCTAGATCTGGAAACACCATATATTTT.

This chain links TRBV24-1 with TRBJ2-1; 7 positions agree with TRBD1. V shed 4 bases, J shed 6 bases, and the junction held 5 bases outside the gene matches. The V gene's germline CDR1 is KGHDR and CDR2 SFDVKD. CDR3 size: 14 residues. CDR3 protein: CATSELDRANEQFF. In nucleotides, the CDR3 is TGTGCCACCAGTGAACTCGACAGGGCCAATGAGCAGTTCTTC.

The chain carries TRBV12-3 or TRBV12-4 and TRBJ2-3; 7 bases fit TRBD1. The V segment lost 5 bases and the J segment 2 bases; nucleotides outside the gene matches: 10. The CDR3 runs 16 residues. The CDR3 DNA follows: TGTGCCAGCAGTCTCCCCGAGACAGGGTACACAGATACGCAGTATTTT. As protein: CASSLPETGYTDTQYF.

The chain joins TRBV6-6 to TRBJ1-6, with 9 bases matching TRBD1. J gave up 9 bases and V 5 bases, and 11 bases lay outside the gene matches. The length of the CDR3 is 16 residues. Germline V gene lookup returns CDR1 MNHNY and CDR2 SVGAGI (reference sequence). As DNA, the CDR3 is TGTGCCAGCAGTACTCAACCCGGGACAGGGATTTCACCCCTCCACTTT. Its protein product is CASSTQPGTGISPLHF.

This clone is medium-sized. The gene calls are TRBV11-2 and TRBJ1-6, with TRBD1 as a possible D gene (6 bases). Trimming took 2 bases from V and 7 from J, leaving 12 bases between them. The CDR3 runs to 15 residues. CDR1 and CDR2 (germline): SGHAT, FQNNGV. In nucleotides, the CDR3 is TGTGCCAGCAGCTTATTGTCAGGGGCCAATTCACCCCTCCACTTT. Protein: CASSLLSGANSPLHF.

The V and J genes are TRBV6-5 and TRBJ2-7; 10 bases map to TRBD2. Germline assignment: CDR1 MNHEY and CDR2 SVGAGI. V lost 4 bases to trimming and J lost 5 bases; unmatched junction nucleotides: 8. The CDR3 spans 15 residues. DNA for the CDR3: TGTGCCAGCAGTTCCCTAGCGGGAGATTGGGACGAGCAGTACTTC. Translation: CASSSLAGDWDEQYF.

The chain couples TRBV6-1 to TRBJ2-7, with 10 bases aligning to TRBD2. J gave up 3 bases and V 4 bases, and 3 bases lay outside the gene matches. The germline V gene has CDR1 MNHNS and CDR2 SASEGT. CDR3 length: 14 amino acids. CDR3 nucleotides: TGTGCCAGCAGTGTGGCTAGCGGGAGCTACGAGCAGTACTTC. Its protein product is CASSVASGSYEQYF.

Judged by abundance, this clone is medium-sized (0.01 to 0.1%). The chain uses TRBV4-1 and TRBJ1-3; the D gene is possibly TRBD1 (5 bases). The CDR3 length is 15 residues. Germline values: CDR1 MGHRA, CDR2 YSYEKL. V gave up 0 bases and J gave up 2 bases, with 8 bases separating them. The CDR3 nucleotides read TGCGCCAGCAGCCAAGACAGGGCGGCTGGAAACACCATATATTTT. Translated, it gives CASSQDRAAGNTIYF.

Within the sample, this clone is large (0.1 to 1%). For the CDR3, the DNA is TGTGCCAGCAGTCCACGGGGGAGCTATGGCTACACCTTC. Encoded protein: CASSPRGSYGYTF. V gene TRBV12-3 or TRBV12-4 combines with J gene TRBJ1-2; TRBD1 might be the D (5 bases). The V end lost 5 bases, the J end lost 4 bases, and 11 bases lay between the germline ends. The CDR3 spans 13 residues.

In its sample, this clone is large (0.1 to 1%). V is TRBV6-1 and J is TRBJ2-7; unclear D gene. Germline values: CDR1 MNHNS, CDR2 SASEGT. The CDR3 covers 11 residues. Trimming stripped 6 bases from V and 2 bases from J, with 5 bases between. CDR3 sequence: CASRVAYEQYF. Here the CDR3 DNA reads TGTGCCAGCAGGGTAGCCTACGAGCAGTACTTC.

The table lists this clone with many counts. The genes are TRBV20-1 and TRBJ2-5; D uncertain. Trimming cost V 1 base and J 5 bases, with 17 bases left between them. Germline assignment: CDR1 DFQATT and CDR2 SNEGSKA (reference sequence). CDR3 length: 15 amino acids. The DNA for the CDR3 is TGCAGTGCTAGAGGATCATCCTTTGGAGCCGAGACCCAGTACTTC. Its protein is CSARGSSFGAETQYF.

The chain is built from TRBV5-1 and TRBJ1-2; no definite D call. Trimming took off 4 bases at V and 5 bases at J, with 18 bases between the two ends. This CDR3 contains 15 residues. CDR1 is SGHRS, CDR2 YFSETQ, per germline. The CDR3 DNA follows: TGCGCCAGCAGCCCCTCGGTTGAGGATTGGTATGGCTACACCTTC. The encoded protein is CASSPSVEDWYGYTF.

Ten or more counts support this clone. DNA of the CDR3: TGTGCCAGCAGTTACGGTACGGGTACACCCCTCCACTTT. This translates into CASSYGTGTPLHF. The chain is built from TRBV6-5 and TRBJ1-6; D uncertain. CDR3 length: 13 amino acids. Germline V gene sequence: CDR1 MNHEY, CDR2 SVGAGI. With 2 bases removed from V and 11 bases from J, the gap between germline ends came to 10 bases.

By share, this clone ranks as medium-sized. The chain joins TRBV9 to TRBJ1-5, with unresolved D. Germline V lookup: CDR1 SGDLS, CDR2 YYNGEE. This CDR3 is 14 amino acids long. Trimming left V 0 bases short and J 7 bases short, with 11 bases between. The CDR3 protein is CASSVDGAGQPQHF. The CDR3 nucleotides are TGTGCCAGCAGCGTAGACGGCGCCGGGCAGCCCCAGCATTTT.

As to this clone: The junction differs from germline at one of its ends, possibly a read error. The CDR3 is CSARDFRPVGGYTF. As DNA, the CDR3 is TGCAGTGCTAGAGATTTCCGACCTGTGGGTGGCTATACCTTC. This chain joins TRBV20-1 and TRBJ1-2; D is unresolved. The CDR3 spans 14 residues. The germline V gene encodes CDR1 DFQATT and CDR2 SNEGSKA (reference sequence).

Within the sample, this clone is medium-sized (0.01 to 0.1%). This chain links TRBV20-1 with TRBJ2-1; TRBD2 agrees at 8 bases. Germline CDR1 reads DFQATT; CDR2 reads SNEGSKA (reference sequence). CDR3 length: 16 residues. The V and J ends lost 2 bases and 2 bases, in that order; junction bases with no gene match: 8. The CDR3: CSARTLREVAYNEQFF. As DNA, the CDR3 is TGCAGTGCTAGAACTTTGCGGGAGGTAGCCTACAATGAGCAGTTCTTC.

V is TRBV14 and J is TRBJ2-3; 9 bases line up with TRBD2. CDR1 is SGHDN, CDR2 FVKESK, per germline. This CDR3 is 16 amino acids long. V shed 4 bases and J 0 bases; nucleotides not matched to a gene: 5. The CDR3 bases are TGTGCCAGCAGCCGTAGCGGGGGTGCTAGCACAGATACGCAGTATTTT. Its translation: CASSRSGGASTDTQYF.

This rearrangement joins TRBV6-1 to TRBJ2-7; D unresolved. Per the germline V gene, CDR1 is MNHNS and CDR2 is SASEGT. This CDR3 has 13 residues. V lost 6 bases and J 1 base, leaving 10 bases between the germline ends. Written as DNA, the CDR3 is TGTGCCAGCAGGCACGTGCTTTCCTACGAGCAGTACTTC. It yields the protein CASRHVLSYEQYF.